The 3 T cell receptor beta chains given below trace back to one sample, sequenced in a study of blood T cell repertoires in COVID-19 (dated by TCRdb to 2018 to 2021). Preparation of the library involved the immunoSEQ multiplex PCR assay. Held by TCRdb, this immuneACCESS table contains in-frame sequences only and omits some clones. Under half of the omission traces to an unresolved V gene where checked; the cause of the rest is unknown. Counted in this sample were fewer than 450,000 clones; 90% of them appeared once. The ten top clones hold about 0.6% of the sample. The specimen sequenced was PBMCs or T cells enriched from blood (not recorded which). The receptor source for this set is a man in his late teens or twenties who had recovered from COVID-19.

The chain is built from TRBV9 and TRBJ1-2; tentative D call: TRBD1 (6 bases). This CDR3 has 14 amino acids. V was trimmed by 3 bases and J by 5 bases, leaving 14 bases between them. CDR1 and CDR2 (germline): SGDLS, YYNGEE. In nucleotides, the CDR3 is TGTGCCAGCAGCGAAGGGGGTGGTGATTATGGCTACACCTTC. This codes for CASSEGGGDYGYTF.

The V call is TRBV2, the J call TRBJ1-5; D is ambiguous. With 8 bases removed from V and 3 bases from J, the gap between germline ends came to 11 bases. The CDR3 length is 13 residues. The germline gives CDR1 SNHLY, CDR2 FYNNEI. DNA of the CDR3: TGTGCCAGCGTAGGACTGGACAATCAGCCCCAGCATTTT. Its protein product is CASVGLDNQPQHF. Based on the CDR3 plus reference TRBV2 and TRBJ1-5, the full variable domain is EPEVTQTPSHQVTQMGQEVILRCVPISNHLYFYWYRQILGQKVEFLVSFYNNEISEKSEIFDDQFSVERPDGSNFTLKIRSTKLEDSAMYFCASVGLDNQPQHFGDGTRLSIL.

This chain links TRBV12-5 with TRBJ1-1; no clear D gene. This CDR3 has 13 residues. Trimming took 7 bases from V and 8 from J, leaving 17 bases between them. Germline V gives CDR1 LGHNT, CDR2 FRNRAP. CDR3 protein: CASAANSPWEAFF. Written as DNA, the CDR3 is TGTGCTAGTGCCGCGAACAGTCCCTGGGAAGCTTTCTTT.